This is a list of T cell receptor beta chains from one sample in a study of blood T cell repertoires in COVID-19. Only in-frame clones appear in the TCRdb table, and some are missing; sequencing was by immunoSEQ multiplex PCR. This sample has 200,000 to 250,000 clones, with roughly 88% found just once. Sequenced material: peripheral blood. These receptors all come from a man aged 25 to 45 who had recovered from COVID-19. Each CDR3 is given with its conserved first and last residue. The order of the fields is J gene, V gene, D gene, clone size, CDR3 DNA, CDR3 protein. D genes are given only for firm matches. Size is omitted from some rows. Given values are once, few, many or a class for expanded clones.

TRBJ1-4 | TRBV6-1 | - | - | TGTGCCAGCAGTGAAGCGGAAGGGAGTAATGAAAAACTGTTTTTT | CASSEAEGSNEKLFF
TRBJ2-2 | TRBV27 | - | - | TGTGCCAGCAGTTTATCACCCACGGGAGGGGAGCTGTTTTTT | CASSLSPTGGELFF
TRBJ1-6 | TRBV6-6 | - | once | TGTGCCAGCAGTCAAAGGGCCAGGGACTCACCACCCCTCCACTTT | CASSQRARDSPPLHF
TRBJ2-4 | TRBV1 | - | - | TGCACCAGCAGCCCGGGTCCCTTCGGACAGAAAAACATTCAGTACTTC | CTSSPGPFGQKNIQYF
TRBJ2-2 | TRBV2 | TRBD1 | - | TGTGCCAGTCGAGGGACAGGAAACACCGGGGAGCTGTTTTTT | CASRGTGNTGELFF
TRBJ1-2 | TRBV7-8 | - | - | TGTGCCAGCAGCTTAGTATCGGGTCCGACTCACCGTACCCCGGGGGGCTACACCTTC | CASSLVSGPTHRTPGGYTF
TRBJ1-2 | TRBV27 | - | - | TGTGCCAGCAGCTTAGGGGGGTCAGGCTATGGCTACACCTTC | CASSLGGSGYGYTF
TRBJ2-7 | TRBV3-1/TRBV3-2 | - | few | TGTGCCAGCAGCCAGAGACTAGGGTACGAGCAGTACTTC | CASSQRLGYEQYF
TRBJ2-7 | TRBV7-9 | - | - | TGTGCCAGCAGCCCCGGTTTCGGGGTTTCGAGCGAGCAGTACTTC | CASSPGFGVSSEQYF
TRBJ2-2 | TRBV5-6 | - | once | TGTGCCAGCAGCCGACCTCCGGGAACGAACACCGGGGAGCTGTTTTTT | CASSRPPGTNTGELFF
TRBJ1-5 | TRBV4-2 | TRBD1 | - | TGTGCCAGCAGCCATGGGACAGGGGGCAGGAACAATCAGCCCCAGCATTTT | CASSHGTGGRNNQPQHF
TRBJ1-1 | TRBV7-9 | TRBD1 | - | TGTGCCAGCAGCCCCAGGGACAGACCGCCTGAAGCTTTCTTT | CASSPRDRPPEAFF
TRBJ2-1 | TRBV15 | TRBD2 | - | TGTGCCACCAGCAGAGAGGGCGGGGGGGTCTACAATGAGCAGTTCTTC | CATSREGGGVYNEQFF
TRBJ1-5 | TRBV5-6 | - | - | TGTGCCAGCAGCTTGTTGGCCGGAGGAGGGAGCAATCAGCCCCAGCATTTT | CASSLLAGGGSNQPQHF
TRBJ1-1 | TRBV6-5 | TRBD1 | few | TGTGCCAGCAGTTCCTCGGACAGGGGCTTATCTGAAGCTTTCTTT | CASSSSDRGLSEAFF
TRBJ1-2 | TRBV25-1 | - | - | TGTGCCAGCAGTGAAGGACACAGCCTCTATGGCTACACCTTC | CASSEGHSLYGYTF
TRBJ1-1 | TRBV12-3/TRBV12-4 | TRBD1 | - | TGTGCCAGCAGCTTAGGGGGCTGGACTGAAGCTTTCTTT | CASSLGGWTEAFF
TRBJ2-7 | TRBV5-6 | - | - | TGTGCCAGCAGCTTGTTGGACAGCTCCTACGAGCAGTACTTC | CASSLLDSSYEQYF
TRBJ2-1 | TRBV3-1/TRBV3-2 | - | - | TGTGCCAGCAGCCGCTACTCCAGGGGTTTATTGTACAATGAGCAGTTCTTC | CASSRYSRGLLYNEQFF
TRBJ1-3 | TRBV30 | TRBD1 | - | TGTGCCTGGAAACTCAGAGGGGGCGCTGGAAACACCATATATTTT | CAWKLRGGAGNTIYF
TRBJ1-6 | TRBV19 | - | once | TGTGCCAGTAAGTGGACGGGGGGGGGTAATTCACCCCTCCACTTT | CASKWTGGGNSPLHF
TRBJ1-5 | TRBV5-1 | - | once | TGCGCCAGCAGCCTGGGCGGGAGTCCTCAGCCCCAGCATTTT | CASSLGGSPQPQHF
TRBJ2-5 | TRBV5-1 | TRBD2 | - | TGCGCCAGCAGGACGGGACTAGGTACGGAGACCCAGTACTTC | CASRTGLGTETQYF
TRBJ1-5 | TRBV28 | - | - | TGTGCCAGCAATTACCAGGCAGGGACTAATCAGCCCCAGCATTTT | CASNYQAGTNQPQHF
TRBJ2-5 | TRBV4-2 | TRBD2 | once | TGTGCCAGCAGCCAAGAACCAGCGGGGGGCCTGGGGACCCAGTACTTC | CASSQEPAGGLGTQYF
TRBJ2-5 | TRBV6-5 | - | - | TGTGCCAGCAGTTGGGGTGGGGCAGGCTACAAAGAGACCCAGTACTTC | CASSWGGAGYKETQYF
TRBJ2-7 | TRBV6-5 | - | - | TGTGCCAGCAGTCCTCGAGCGTATTTCTCCTACGAGCAGTACTTC | CASSPRAYFSYEQYF
TRBJ2-1 | TRBV7-2 | - | - | TGTGCCAGCGGCCTCTTCAATGAGCAGTTCTTC | CASGLFNEQFF
TRBJ2-1 | TRBV5-8 | - | - | TGTGCCAGCAGCTGGAGAACCACCAATGAGCAGTTCTTC | CASSWRTTNEQFF
TRBJ1-1 | TRBV6-2/TRBV6-3 | - | - | TGTGCCAGCAGCCCCGGGGGGGGTAACACTGAAGCTTTCTTT | CASSPGGGNTEAFF
TRBJ2-2 | TRBV12-3/TRBV12-4 | TRBD2 | - | TGTGCCAGCAGTCCCACGGGGGGAGGGGAGCTGTTTTTT | CASSPTGGGELFF
TRBJ2-5 | TRBV19 | - | once | TGTGCCAGTAGTATATCGGAGGTCCAAGAGACCCAGTACTTC | CASSISEVQETQYF
TRBJ1-5 | TRBV7-2 | - | - | TGTGCCAGCACGAACCGCGGGGGCCCTAGCAATCAGCCCCAGCATTTT | CASTNRGGPSNQPQHF
TRBJ2-2 | TRBV9 | TRBD2 | few | TGTGCCAGCAGCTTCAGACTAGCGGGGGCTCCGGGGACCGGGGAGCTGTTTTTT | CASSFRLAGAPGTGELFF
TRBJ1-2 | TRBV9 | TRBD1 | - | TGTGCCAGCACCCCGCGTAGCACAGGGGGCGGGGGCTACACCTTC | CASTPRSTGGGGYTF
TRBJ1-6 | TRBV18 | - | - | TGTGCCAGCTCACCGGGGGCATCTAATGATTCACCCCTCCACTTT | CASSPGASNDSPLHF
TRBJ2-1 | TRBV13 | TRBD2 | once | TGTGCCAGCAGCAAACTAGCGGGTGAGCAGTTCTTC | CASSKLAGEQFF
TRBJ2-1 | TRBV12-3/TRBV12-4 | - | - | TGTGCCAGCGGACTCCTTGGGGTCGGGCAGTTCTTC | CASGLLGVGQFF
TRBJ1-5 | TRBV2 | - | once | TGTGCCAGCAGTGCGGTAGGGGGTAATCAGCCCCAGCATTTT | CASSAVGGNQPQHF
TRBJ1-5 | TRBV6-2/TRBV6-3 | - | - | TGTGCCAGCAGCCGCACCCATGAGCAGCCCCAGCATTTT | CASSRTHEQPQHF
TRBJ2-1 | TRBV6-6 | - | - | TGTGCCAGCAGCCCTAGTGGTGAGCAGTTCTTC | CASSPSGEQFF
TRBJ1-2 | TRBV7-6 | - | - | TGTGCCAGCAGAGGACTCTATGGCTACACCTTC | CASRGLYGYTF
TRBJ1-2 | TRBV5-1 | - | - | TGCGCCAGCAGCTTGCACAGTGAGTTCTATGGCTACACCTTC | CASSLHSEFYGYTF